The T cell receptor beta chain described here comes from a study of monozygotic twins with inflammatory bowel disease. Findings and caveats of the study: Concordant and discordant twins showed no difference in repertoire similarity, possibly from limited power. For IBD patients, clonotypes shared with others were fewer than for healthy twins, especially with disease activity.

As regards this clonotype: What it binds is unknown.

TCRdb processed the 5' RACE reads again and assigns one entry to each CDR3 protein, with no DNA. This repertoire comprises roughly 120,000 distinct CDR3 sequences; its ten largest clones make up around 12%. CDR1 is MRHNA and CDR2 is SNTAGT in the germline V gene. This CDR3 is 20 amino acids long. Sequenced: blood. This sequence joins TRBV6-4 and TRBJ2-6; TCRdb gives TRBD2 as the D gene, but with no DNA this cannot be confirmed. The sequence was collected from a human donor with ulcerative colitis or Crohn's disease, or a healthy co-twin of an affected twin (not recorded which). Here the CDR3 reads CASSRPASGTSVSGANVLTF.